Sequencing of this T cell receptor beta chain was carried out in a study of identifying expanded T cells in peripheral blood (dated by TCRdb to the late 2010s). For context, the study as a whole: Technical replicates were generated by sequencing separate aliquots of the same genomic DNA pool, with four replicates compared pairwise. Overall results and qualifications from the work: The authors expected that over much longer intervals, such as months to years, biological variance in healthy repertoires might increase even further. Variance in clone template counts between approximately 2-week samples significantly increased with total template count across all healthy donors. Across all healthy-donor time intervals, the beta-binomial model significantly cut both the number of clones called differentially abundant and the false-positive rate. The binomial model flagged around 1.2 differentially abundant clones between technical replicates but about 16.4 over around two weeks and approximately 18 over roughly 4 weeks.

The germline V gene supplies CDR1 LGHNA and CDR2 YNFKEQ. From the cysteine up to the phenylalanine, the CDR3 has a length of 15 residues. Here the CDR3 DNA is all that survives: 45 bases in frame from base 1. At the junction V is shortened by 2 bases and J by 7 bases; bases outside the gene matches: 5. TCRbeta CDR3 regions were profiled with the immunoSEQ Assay using bias-controlled multiplex PCR amplification of genomic DNA. The paper's data handling went like this. The absolute abundance of each unique TCRbeta CDR3 region was quantified after sequences were collapsed and filtered. Differential abundance was tested with two models: a binomial (Fisher-equivalent) model and a beta-binomial model that adds time-dependent variance fitted from healthy donors. Any clone with fewer than 5 combined templates was excluded, and a clone was called differentially abundant if its Benjamini-Hochberg FDR was below 0.01. Beta-binomial variance was modeled as a function of total template count across the two samples using the form v = (b*log(k)+a)^2. TCRdb retrieved this table from immuneACCESS and kept in-frame rearrangements only. Not all clones are present; in checked studies, unresolved V genes account for under half, and no reason is known for the remainder. V, J and clone size were drawn from that table, and D and trimming were deduced from the DNA. The sample data list roughly 100,000 clones, and more than 85% of these were observed just once. Around 17% of the sample lies in the top ten.

During the collection period, no immune events, such as infections, were documented for the healthy donors. To calibrate time-dependent variance in a beta-binomial model of T-cell clone differential abundance, blood repertoires from healthy donors were used as a training cohort. The training cohort included about ten healthy donors, of whom 3 were female and 7 were male. An age range of about 25 to 64 years, with an average of 43 years, was recorded for the donors. Obtained from a commercial supplier, whole blood was collected from each healthy donor at three time points set around 2 weeks apart. For immunosequencing, genomic DNA was extracted from whole blood that had not been sorted. With regard to this clone: The antigen this receptor binds is unknown. Base qualities are not provided; no much larger clone lies one nucleotide away.

The clonotype was recovered from a person between 18 and 75 years old in good health. Sequences were obtained from blood. The chain couples TRBV4-2 to TRBJ1-4; 9 bases in the middle match TRBD1. In nucleotide form, the sequence is TGTGCCAGCAGCCAACCGGGACAGGGAGCTGAAAAACTGTTTTTT. Translation gives CASSQPGQGAEKLFF.